The source of this T cell receptor (beta chain) is a study of OX40 agonist ivuxolimab in advanced cancers. For the study at large: Averaging about 60 years in age, with a range of roughly 23 to 80, the cohort was 65% to 85% male. Of the participants, approximately 36% had some prior anti-PD-1, anti-PD-L1 or anti-CTLA-4 therapy, which was allowed. A partial response was reached by three patients: one with hepatocellular carcinoma and two with cutaneous melanoma.

The length of the CDR3 is 14 residues. Germline V CDR1 and CDR2: SGHAT, FQNNGV. TCRdb keeps only in-frame clones here, not all; method: immunoSEQ multiplex PCR. The table includes about 15,000 clones, about nine tenths detected once. General study results and limits: Individuals who were partial responders at 0.1-3.0 mg/kg had clonal expansion that ranked among the lowest.

On this clone itself: Its antigen is currently unknown. A junction end diverges from the germline sequence, so it may reflect a read error.

The chain links TRBV11-2 to TRBJ2-1; D is unresolved. The receptor was isolated from an adult with an advanced solid tumor such as melanoma, head and neck, liver or kidney cancer. Material: CD4+ or CD8+ T cells sorted from blood, obtained in a trial of the OX40 agonist ivuxolimab. Written as DNA, the CDR3 is TGTGCCAGCAGCCTAGAAGGTACCTTCAATGAGCAGTTCTTC. Encoded protein: CASSLEGTFNEQFF.